The clone carrying this T cell receptor (beta chain) was recorded once. This sample is part of a study of blood T cell repertoires in COVID-19. Overall study context: Whether acute or convalescent, the COVID-19 samples came from the United States, Italy and Spain. Nucleic acid was either cDNA or gDNA, and it came from T cells, B-cell-depleted T cells, or PBMCs.

TCRdb keeps only in-frame clones here, not all; method: immunoSEQ multiplex PCR. The sample has fewer than 300,000 clones, approximately 89% seen once. The junction had 4 bases not matched to a gene; V was cut back by 3 bases and J by 3 bases. CDR1 ENHRY and CDR2 SYGVKD come from the germline V gene. This CDR3 region has 16 residues. The specimen was peripheral blood. The chain uses TRBV10-3 and TRBJ2-1; the match to TRBD2 covers 11 bases. This TCR was recovered from a woman aged 45-65 years with acute or convalescent COVID-19. The CDR3 here is CAISDLLAGDYNEQFF. In DNA form, the CDR3 reads TGTGCCATCAGTGATTTACTAGCGGGAGACTACAATGAGCAGTTCTTC.